This TCR beta chain was sequenced for a study of blood T cells in healthy people across ages. Sample-barcoded 5' priming and a J-beta primer mix drove a second PCR of roughly 6 to 12 cycles. TCRdb ran MiXCR on the 5' RACE reads and lists one entry per CDR3 protein. The table records 1.5 million to 1.8 million distinct CDR3 sequences, approximately 39% of them present only once. About this clonotype itself: The junction and the germline gene differ at one end; a read error may be behind it.

Sequencing was carried out using blood. This sequence originates from a young woman in good health.

CDR3 sequence (DNA): TGTGCCAGCGGTTACGAGACTAGCCCATTTCACAATGAGCAGTTCTTC. Residues: CASGYETSPFHNEQFF. The rearrangement links TRBV6-5 to TRBJ2-1; TRBD2 agrees at 7 bases. Germline loops: CDR1 MNHEY, CDR2 SVGAGI. The CDR3 extends over 16 amino acids.